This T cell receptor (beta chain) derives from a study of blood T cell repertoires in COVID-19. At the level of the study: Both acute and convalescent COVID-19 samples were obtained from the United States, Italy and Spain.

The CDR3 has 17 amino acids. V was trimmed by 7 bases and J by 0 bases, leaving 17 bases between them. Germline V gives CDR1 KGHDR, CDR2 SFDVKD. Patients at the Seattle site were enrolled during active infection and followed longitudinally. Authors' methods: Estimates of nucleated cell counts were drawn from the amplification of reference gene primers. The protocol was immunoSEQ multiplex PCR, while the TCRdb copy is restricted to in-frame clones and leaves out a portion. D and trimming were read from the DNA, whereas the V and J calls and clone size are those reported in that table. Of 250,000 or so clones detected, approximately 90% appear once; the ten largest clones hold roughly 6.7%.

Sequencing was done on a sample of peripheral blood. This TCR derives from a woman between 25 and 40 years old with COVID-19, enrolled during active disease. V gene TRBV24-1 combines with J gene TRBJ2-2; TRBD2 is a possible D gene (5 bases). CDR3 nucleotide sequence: TGTGCCACCAGCGATCCTTTAGGAGGCCCGAACACCGGGGAGCTGTTTTTT. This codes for CATSDPLGGPNTGELFF.